Sequencing of this T cell receptor beta chain was carried out in a study of blood T cell repertoires in COVID-19. Study context: The analysed material was cDNA or gDNA that came from T cells, B-cell-depleted T cells, or PBMCs.

Allocation to cohorts depended on clinical history reported by the participants. Recovered status applied to Cohort 3 donors who had two consecutive negative PCRs. It also applied to those with clearance or with symptom resolution. CDR1 is SGHNT, CDR2 YYREEE, per germline (reference sequence). V was shortened by 0 bases and J by 2 bases, with 12 bases between the two germline ends. The CDR3 is made up of 15 amino acids. In the source study's methods: Nucleated cell counts were estimated from reference gene primer amplification. Sequencing used immunoSEQ multiplex PCR; TCRdb keeps in-frame clones, though not all of them. V, J and clone size derive from that table, while D and trimming were established from the DNA sequence. There are approximately 180,000 clones in the sample; approximately 89% occur only once, and roughly 6% lies in the top ten.

Sequenced sample: PBMCs or T cells enriched from blood (not recorded which). The chain couples TRBV5-4 to TRBJ2-7, with TRBD1 as a possible D gene (5 bases). The sequence was collected from a man aged 40-49 years who had recovered from COVID-19. CDR3 bases: TGTGCCAGCAGCTTGGAAGGGGCTAATACCTACGAGCAGTACTTC. It yields the protein CASSLEGANTYEQYF.